What follows are 25 T cell receptor beta chains derived from one specimen sequenced in a study of shared clonotypes between healthy human individuals. TCRdb's table, derived via immunoSEQ multiplex PCR, lists solely in-frame clones and lacks some. The table records 2 million to 2.5 million clones, 90% to 95% of them present only once. The sequencing input was naive CD4+ T cells from PBMCs. Noted subset: CD45RA+ positively selected. These receptors were collected from a man younger than 30 in good health. Some clones in this sample may be carry-over from other donors' samples.

The chain links TRBV7-3 to TRBJ2-7; 7 bases agree with TRBD1. Germline V lookup: CDR1 SGHTA, CDR2 FQGTGA. V shed 4 bases, J shed 4 bases, and the junction held 16 bases outside the gene matches. CDR3 length equals 17 residues. CDR3 region: CASSSYRRQGHLYEQYF. The CDR3, as DNA: TGTGCCAGCAGCTCATATAGAAGACAGGGACACTTATACGAGCAGTACTTC.

As to this clone: The sample holds other DNA sequences that translate to the same CDR3. The chain employs TRBV2 and TRBJ2-2; possible D gene TRBD1, 5 bases. The CDR3 covers 15 residues. The germline V and J ends were trimmed by 0 bases and 4 bases, with 9 bases remaining between them. Germline lookup yields CDR1 SNHLY and CDR2 FYNNEI. Here the CDR3 DNA reads TGTGCCAGCAGTGAAGCGGGGCAGGGCACCGGGGAGCTGTTTTTT. The encoded protein is CASSEAGQGTGELFF. The whole variable domain, filled in from reference TRBV2 and TRBJ2-2, reads EPEVTQTPSHQVTQMGQEVILRCVPISNHLYFYWYRQILGQKVEFLVSFYNNEISEKSEIFDDQFSVERPDGSNFTLKIRSTKLEDSAMYFCASSEAGQGTGELFFGEGSRLTVL.

The chain employs TRBV9 and TRBJ2-6; D gene unclear. Germline V gives CDR1 SGDLS, CDR2 YYNGEE. The CDR3 spans 16 residues. Trimming took 1 base from V and 0 from J, leaving 8 bases between them. CDR3 protein: CASSVTPHSGANVLTF. CDR3 nucleotides: TGTGCCAGCAGCGTAACCCCCCACTCTGGGGCCAACGTCCTGACTTTC. Drawing the rest from reference TRBV9 and TRBJ2-6, the complete variable domain is DSGVTQTPKHLITATGQRVTLRCSPRSGDLSVYWYQQSLDQGLQFLIQYYNGEERAKGNILERFSAQQFPDLHSELNLSSLELGDSALYFCASSVTPHSGANVLTFGAGSRLTVL.

This chain links TRBV28 with TRBJ2-7; D tentatively fits TRBD1 or TRBD2 (5 bases each). Looked up from germline, CDR1 is MDHEN and CDR2 is SYDVKM. Trimming left V 5 bases short and J 5 bases short, with 16 bases between. CDR3 length: 14 residues. The CDR3 nucleotides read TGTGCCAGCAGTGAGGGGACCAGTCCCCACGAGCAGTACTTC. Amino acids: CASSEGTSPHEQYF.

This clone was recorded only once. The V call is TRBV21-1, the J call TRBJ2-3; the table names TRBD2, a call not compared with the DNA. TRBV21-1 is a listed pseudogene. The CDR3 runs 16 residues. The DNA of the CDR3 is TGTGCCAGCTGCAGGCGGACTAGCGGATGCACAGATACGCAGTATTTT. Protein sequence: CASCRRTSGCTDTQYF.

As regards this clone: The sample contains more than one DNA sequence encoding this CDR3. This chain links TRBV14 with TRBJ1-1, with TRBD1 as a possible D gene (5 bases). The CDR3 consists of 13 residues. V lost 0 bases and J lost 5, with 7 bases in between. Germline-derived CDR1 and CDR2 are SGHDN and FVKESK. CDR3 residues: CASSQDRVTEAFF. The CDR3 DNA is TGTGCCAGCAGCCAAGACAGGGTTACTGAAGCTTTCTTT.

The chain is built from TRBV29-1 and TRBJ1-1; maybe TRBD1 (6 bases). Deletions cut 1 base from V and 7 bases from J, with 7 bases between. The CDR3 has 11 residues. Looked up from germline, CDR1 is SQVTM and CDR2 is ANQGSEA. For the CDR3, the DNA is TGCAGCGTTGAAGGGACAGTTGAAGCTTTCTTT. Translation gives CSVEGTVEAFF.

The rearrangement uses TRBV10-3 and TRBJ2-1; 13 bases line up with TRBD2. This CDR3 comprises 16 residues. V shed 0 bases and J 5 bases; nucleotides not matched to a gene: 1. Germline values: CDR1 ENHRY, CDR2 SYGVKD. The CDR3 DNA sequence: TGTGCCATCAGTGAGTCCGGACTAGCGGGGGACAATGAGCAGTTCTTC. It translates to CAISESGLAGDNEQFF.

A word on this clone: Other DNA sequences in the same sample also yield this CDR3. This rearrangement joins TRBV6-5 to TRBJ2-6; D ambiguous. Trimming shortened V by 0 bases and J by 2 bases, and 5 bases separated the two germline ends. This CDR3 spans 15 amino acids. CDR1 and CDR2 (germline): MNHEY, SVGAGI. CDR3 region: CASSYSIPGANVLTF. As DNA, the CDR3 is TGTGCCAGCAGTTACTCGATACCTGGGGCCAACGTCCTGACTTTC.

The rearrangement links TRBV10-1 to TRBJ1-5, with 8 positions matching TRBD1. This CDR3 spans 13 amino acids. Unmatched junction bases numbered 3, after V lost 6 bases and J lost 5 bases. Germline V gives CDR1 WNHNN, CDR2 SYGVQD (reference sequence). The chain's CDR3 is CASRPDRDQPQHF. The CDR3 DNA follows: TGCGCCAGCAGGCCGGACAGGGATCAGCCCCAGCATTTT.

The rearrangement uses TRBV5-1 and TRBJ2-1; D is undetermined. The CDR3 is 12 amino acids. V lost 2 bases to trimming and J lost 12 bases, with 12 bases between them. Germline CDR1 is SGHRS and CDR2 is YFSETQ. CDR3 sequence reads: CASSLDLGGQFF. The CDR3 DNA follows: TGCGCCAGCAGCTTAGACCTGGGCGGGCAGTTCTTC.

This chain joins TRBV7-2 and TRBJ2-1; 8 bases map to TRBD2. With 3 bases clipped from V and 4 bases from J, the junction kept 5 bases outside the gene matches. CDR3 length equals 15 residues. The germline V gene has CDR1 SGHTA and CDR2 FQGNSA. The CDR3 reads CASSFTGGMYNEQFF. In DNA, the CDR3 is TGTGCCAGCAGCTTTACGGGAGGGATGTACAATGAGCAGTTCTTC. The variable domain in full, with the rest retrieved from reference TRBV7-2 and TRBJ2-1, is GAGVSQSPSNKVTEKGKDVELRCDPISGHTALYWYRQSLGQGLEFLIYFQGNSAPDKSGLPSDRFSAERTGGSVSTLTIQRTQQEDSAVYLCASSFTGGMYNEQFFGPGTRLTVL.

V is TRBV7-7 and J is TRBJ1-2; 9 positions match TRBD1. The CDR3 contains 13 residues. J was trimmed by 5 bases and V by 5 bases; bases with no gene match: 3. CDR1 is SSHAT, CDR2 FNYEAQ, per germline (reference sequence). Here the CDR3 DNA reads TGTGCCAGCAGCCCGGGACAGGGTTATGGCTACACCTTC. It encodes CASSPGQGYGYTF. Together with reference TRBV7-7 and TRBJ1-2, the CDR3 gives the full variable domain: GAGVSQSPRYKVTKRGQDVTLRCDPISSHATLYWYQQALGQGPEFLTYFNYEAQPDKSGLPSDRFSAERPEGSISTLTIQRTEQRDSAMYRCASSPGQGYGYTFGSGTRLTVV.

This clone has just a few counts. Other nucleotide sequences in the sample specify the same CDR3. This sequence joins TRBV29-1 and TRBJ2-6; the D is unclear. Germline CDR1 is SQVTM and CDR2 is ANQGSEA. The CDR3 contains 14 residues. Between the trimmed V and J ends, which lost 1 base and 0 bases, there was a span of 4 bases. CDR3 sequence (DNA): TGCAGCGTTGAAGTGAGCTCTGGGGCCAACGTCCTGACTTTC. Translating it yields CSVEVSSGANVLTF. Complete variable domain (other parts from reference TRBV29-1 and TRBJ2-6): SAVISQKPSRDICQRGTSLTIQCQVDSQVTMMFWYRQQPGQSLTLIATANQGSEATYESGFVIDKFPISRPNLTFSTLTVSNMSPEDSSIYLCSVEVSSGANVLTFGAGSRLTVL.

About this clone: This sample includes further DNA sequences coding for the same CDR3. The chain employs TRBV2 and TRBJ2-1; D not certain. Per the germline V gene, CDR1 is SNHLY and CDR2 is FYNNEI. V lost 6 bases and J lost 10, with 10 bases in between. The CDR3 runs 11 residues. The chain's CDR3 is CASRLAGEQFF. Written as DNA, the CDR3 is TGTGCCAGCAGGCTCGCCGGGGAGCAGTTCTTC.

The genes are TRBV28 and TRBJ1-3, with D unresolved. The V and J ends lost 6 bases and 4 bases respectively, with 4 bases between them. Germline-derived CDR1 and CDR2 are MDHEN and SYDVKM. The CDR3 has 11 amino acids. As DNA, the CDR3 is TGTGCCAGCAGGCGCGGAAACACCATATATTTT. Translated, it gives CASRRGNTIYF.

This clone has just a few counts. CDR3 sequence: CASSPETGYEQYF. The DNA of the CDR3 is TGCGCCAGCAGCCCAGAGACAGGGTACGAGCAGTACTTC. The chain links TRBV5-1 to TRBJ2-7; 7 bases map to TRBD1. Trimming cost V 4 bases and J 4 bases; bases outside gene matches: 5. Germline CDR1 is SGHRS and CDR2 is YFSETQ. This CDR3 is 13 amino acids long.

The table lists this clone with a count of one. V is TRBV5-6 and J is TRBJ2-1, with 7 positions matching TRBD2. V gave up 4 bases and J gave up 6 bases; unmatched junction bases: 13. Per germline, CDR1 SGHDT and CDR2 YYEEEE. CDR3 length: 16 residues. The CDR3 bases are TGTGCCAGCAGCGGGGCGGGACTAAGTATCGGCAATGAGCAGTTCTTC. Protein: CASSGAGLSIGNEQFF.

Details on this clone: At the DNA level, this CDR3 is encoded by other sequences in the same sample as well. The chain couples TRBV27 to TRBJ2-7, with 7 bases that match TRBD1. Trimming took 6 bases from V and 2 from J; bases not matched to a gene: 4. This CDR3 comprises 13 residues. The germline gives CDR1 MNHEY, CDR2 SMNVEV (reference sequence). CDR3 DNA: TGTGCCAGCAGCCTCCAGGGGGCCTACGAGCAGTACTTC. It specifies CASSLQGAYEQYF.

This chain connects TRBV9 to TRBJ2-7; a possible D gene is TRBD2 (6 bases). The germline gives CDR1 SGDLS, CDR2 YYNGEE. The CDR3 contains 14 residues. Trimming removed 9 bases from V and 2 bases from J, with 18 bases in between. CDR3 sequence reads: CATRRASAAYEQYF. CDR3 in DNA: TGTGCCACCCGGAGGGCTAGCGCAGCCTACGAGCAGTACTTC.

This chain uses TRBV21-1 with TRBJ1-5; no check of the table's D call, TRBD1, against the DNA was made. TRBV21-1 is given as a pseudogene. There are 14 residues in the CDR3. The CDR3 bases are TGTGCCAGCAGCAAAGTCACAGGTAATCAGCCCCAGCATTTT. Translation gives CASSKVTGNQPQHF.

The chain recombines TRBV9 with TRBJ1-1; D ambiguous. V shed 0 bases and J shed 4 bases, with 13 bases lying between them. Germline assignment: CDR1 SGDLS and CDR2 YYNGEE. This CDR3 has 15 amino acids. In DNA, the CDR3 is TGTGCCAGCAGCGTAGTATCCCATTTGGGCACTGAAGCTTTCTTT. Its protein product is CASSVVSHLGTEAFF. Looking up the rest from reference TRBV9 and TRBJ1-1 gives the full variable domain: DSGVTQTPKHLITATGQRVTLRCSPRSGDLSVYWYQQSLDQGLQFLIQYYNGEERAKGNILERFSAQQFPDLHSELNLSSLELGDSALYFCASSVVSHLGTEAFFGQGTRLTVV.

V usage is TRBV9 and J usage is TRBJ1-5; D not resolved. Germline values: CDR1 SGDLS, CDR2 YYNGEE. With 0 bases removed from V and 4 bases from J, the gap between germline ends came to 8 bases. CDR3 size: 14 residues. CDR3 loop: CASSVGSWNQPQHF. DNA of the CDR3: TGTGCCAGCAGCGTAGGTTCCTGGAATCAGCCCCAGCATTTT.

The rearrangement links TRBV20-1 to TRBJ2-1; D call uncertain. Germline V gene lookup returns CDR1 DFQATT and CDR2 SNEGSKA (reference sequence). The CDR3 consists of 11 residues. V lost 7 bases and J lost 6, with 10 bases in between. This chain's CDR3 is CSEWTGNEQFF. In nucleotides, the CDR3 is TGCAGTGAATGGACCGGCAATGAGCAGTTCTTC.

The V call is TRBV7-9, the J call TRBJ2-7; D may be TRBD2 (6 bases). Trimming took 4 bases from V and 4 from J, leaving 11 bases between them. Germline V gene lookup returns CDR1 SEHNR and CDR2 FQNEAQ (reference sequence). This CDR3 contains 13 residues. The DNA for the CDR3 is TGTGCCAGCAGCTCCCCCGGGGGTTACGAGCAGTACTTC. Its protein product is CASSSPGGYEQYF.